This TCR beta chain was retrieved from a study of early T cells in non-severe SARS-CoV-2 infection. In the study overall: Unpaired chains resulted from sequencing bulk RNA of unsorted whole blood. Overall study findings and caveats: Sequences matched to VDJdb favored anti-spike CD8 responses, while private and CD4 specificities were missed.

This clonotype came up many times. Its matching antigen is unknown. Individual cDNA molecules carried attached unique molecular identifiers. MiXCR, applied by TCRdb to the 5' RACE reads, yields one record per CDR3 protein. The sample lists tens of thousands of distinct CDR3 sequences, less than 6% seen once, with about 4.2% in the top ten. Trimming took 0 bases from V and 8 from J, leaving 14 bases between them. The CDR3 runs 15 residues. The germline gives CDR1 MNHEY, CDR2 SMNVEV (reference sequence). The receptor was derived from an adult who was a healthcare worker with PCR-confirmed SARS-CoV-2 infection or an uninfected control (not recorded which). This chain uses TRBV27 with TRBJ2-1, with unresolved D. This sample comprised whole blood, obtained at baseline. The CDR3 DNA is TGTGCCAGCAGTTTATCCTTCCCAGGTAGGGATGAGCAGTTCTTC. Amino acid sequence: CASSLSFPGRDEQFF.